Listed below are T cell receptor beta chains from one sample, sequenced in a study of response to subunit inactivated influenza vaccine. In TCRdb, the RT-PCR reads were re-called with MiXCR into one record per CDR3 protein. In the table there are about 190,000 distinct CDR3 sequences, 13% to 15% of which are singletons. The sample here was CD8+ T cells sorted from PBMCs, taken more than 4 days after vaccination. The receptors stem from a man aged 45-60 years who received an inactivated influenza vaccine. CDR3s include the opening cysteine and the closing phenylalanine or tryptophan. The order of the fields is clone size, V gene, J gene, D gene, CDR3 DNA, CDR3 protein. D genes are given only for firm matches. The listing skips clone size in some rows; elsewhere it reads once, few, many or a size class.

-	TRBV5-5	TRBJ2-1	TRBD2	TGTGCCAGCAGCTTGGACGGGGGGACGTACAATGAGCAGTTCTTC	CASSLDGGTYNEQFF
-	TRBV25-1	TRBJ1-1	TRBD1	TGTGCCAGCAGTGAATGGGGGACAGGGGGCAAAGCTTTCTTT	CASSEWGTGGKAFF
-	TRBV29-1	TRBJ1-2	TRBD1	TGCAGCGGGTACGACAGGGGATCCAATGGCTACACCTTC	CSGYDRGSNGYTF
-	TRBV28	TRBJ1-5	-	TGTGCCAGCAGGGAACAGGAAAATCAGCCCCAGCATTTT	CASREQENQPQHF
-	TRBV2	TRBJ2-3	TRBD2	TGTGCCAGCACGGCGGGAGTCGCAGATACGCAGTATTTT	CASTAGVADTQYF
-	TRBV9	TRBJ2-3	-	TGTGCCAGCAGCGCCGGGACAGATACGCAGTATTTT	CASSAGTDTQYF
-	TRBV4-3	TRBJ2-3	TRBD1	TGCGCCAGCAGCCAGGGGGCGGGACAGGTGATCACAGATACGCAGTATTTT	CASSQGAGQVITDTQYF
few	TRBV27	TRBJ2-1	TRBD2	TGTGCCAGCAGTACGGGACTAGCGGGGACCCTGGGCTCCTACAATGAGCAGTTCTTC	CASSTGLAGTLGSYNEQFF
few	TRBV7-9	TRBJ2-2	-	TGTGCCAGCAGCCCTCCGGAAGGGCCGAACACCGGGGAGCTGTTTTTT	CASSPPEGPNTGELFF
-	TRBV12-3/TRBV12-4	TRBJ1-1	-	TGTGCCAGCAGTTTAGGCAGGGCGTACACTGAAGCTTTCTTT	CASSLGRAYTEAFF
-	TRBV11-2	TRBJ2-3	TRBD2	TGTGCCAGCAGCGAGGGACTAGCGGGAGGAAAACTAATATCAGATACGCAGTATTTT	CASSEGLAGGKLISDTQYF
-	TRBV7-9	TRBJ2-3	TRBD2	TGTGCCAGCAGCTTCACTAGCGGGGTGGGCACAGATACGCAGTATTTT	CASSFTSGVGTDTQYF
few	TRBV20-1	TRBJ1-5	-	TGCAGTGCCCCCACCGAGGCAGGGAGATTTTATCAGCCCCAGCATTTT	CSAPTEAGRFYQPQHF
once	TRBV28	TRBJ2-1	TRBD2	TGTGCCAGCAGTTCCCAGGGACTAGCGGGAGGGTCCTACAATGAGCAGTTCTTC	CASSSQGLAGGSYNEQFF
many	TRBV3-1	TRBJ2-3	-	TGTGCCAGCAGCCAAGTCACATCCCTTGATACGCAGTATTTT	CASSQVTSLDTQYF
-	TRBV6-2/TRBV6-3	TRBJ1-2	TRBD1	TGTGCCAGCAGTTCAGGGGGCTCCGTCCGTGGCTACACCTTC	CASSSGGSVRGYTF
-	TRBV19	TRBJ2-7	-	TGTGCCAGTAGTATGGGGGGGACAGGCATCTACGAGCAGTACTTC	CASSMGGTGIYEQYF
few	TRBV5-1	TRBJ2-1	TRBD2	TGCGCCAGCACGACAGGGGTAGCGGGAGGGTACAATGAGCAGTTCTTC	CASTTGVAGGYNEQFF
-	TRBV13	TRBJ2-1	TRBD2	TGTGCCAGCAGCCTAACTAGCGGGGGGCGAGGATCAAATGAGCAGTTCTTC	CASSLTSGGRGSNEQFF
few	TRBV4-2	TRBJ2-1	TRBD2	TGTGCCAGCAGCCCCCGGGGAGCGGGAGGATCCGGCGAGCAGTTCTTC	CASSPRGAGGSGEQFF
many	TRBV2	TRBJ2-3	-	TGTGCCAGCAGTGAGGAGGGGGGTGGTGTATCTTCCACAGATACGCAGTATTTT	CASSEEGGGVSSTDTQYF
-	TRBV10-3	TRBJ2-6	-	TGTGCCGCCGCTGGGGCCAACGTCCTGACTTTC	CAAAGANVLTF
-	TRBV6-5	TRBJ2-2	-	TGTGCCAGCAGTTATCAGGGTTTAGGGGAGCTGTTTTTT	CASSYQGLGELFF
few	TRBV28	TRBJ1-1	-	TGTGCCAGCAGTTTAGGGGTCGGACAGACGAACACTGAAGCTTTCTTT	CASSLGVGQTNTEAFF
-	TRBV4-3	TRBJ2-5	-	TGCGCCAGCAGCCATTCGGTCAGCCAAGAGACCCAGTACTTC	CASSHSVSQETQYF